The TCR beta chain described here comes from a study of PD-1 blockade in classical Hodgkin lymphoma. Every patient experienced relapse after autologous stem cell transplantation, and brentuximab vedotin exposure varied. The germline V gene has CDR1 MDHEN and CDR2 SYDVKM. The CDR3 is 14 residues long. Unmatched junction bases numbered 6, after V lost 5 bases and J lost 6 bases. Profiled with immunoSEQ multiplex PCR; TCRdb holds only in-frame clones, not every one. The table includes approximately 99,000 clones, about 89% detected once. The sample was peripheral blood mononuclear cells (PBMCs), taken before the second cycle of nivolumab. The TCR comes from a human donor with classical Hodgkin lymphoma. The chain recombines TRBV28 with TRBJ1-2, with 10 bases aligning to TRBD1. The CDR3 sequence is CASSAETGGHGYTF. CDR3 coding DNA: TGTGCCAGCAGTGCGGAGACAGGGGGCCATGGCTACACCTTC.